This T cell receptor beta chain was sequenced in a study of regulatory and conventional T cells in RAG deficiency. V was shortened by 3 bases and J by 6 bases, with 24 bases between the two germline ends. This CDR3 comprises 18 residues. CDR1 and CDR2 from the germline V gene are LGHNA and YNFKEQ. TCRdb's table, derived via immunoSEQ multiplex PCR, lists solely in-frame clones and lacks some. The repertoire has around 29,000 clones, under 95% of them found once; the top ten carry over 0.7%. Genomic DNA came from blood regulatory T cells gated CD4+ CD25-high CD127-low. Another study also made use of these data, one on regulatory T cells. That study adds: The primer mix had 52 TRBV and 13 TRBJ primers. Regulatory T cells showed the strongest V-J pair restriction and V/J gene skewing among patient repertoires.

The V and J genes are TRBV4-2 and TRBJ2-1, with D maybe TRBD2 (7 bases). Specimen: Tregs sorted from blood. This sequence originates from a human donor in good health. CDR3 coding DNA: TGTGCCAGCAGCCACACGCTGGGGGGGCCGAATCCGGTCAATGAGCAGTTCTTC. This codes for CASSHTLGGPNPVNEQFF.